The clone carrying this TCR beta chain occurred many times. Its specificity is unknown. The sample belongs to a study of metastatic and nonmetastatic thyroid tumors. Across the whole study: It was across blood and tumor or nodule tissue from malignant and benign thyroid patients that repertoires were compared. General observations from the study: Reports indicated that malignant thyroid tumors showed significantly higher TCR beta diversity than benign nodules did, in blood and tumor.

Germline loops: CDR1 LNHDA, CDR2 SQIVND (reference sequence). V lost 9 bases, J lost 1 base, and 11 bases stayed unmatched. The CDR3 covers 16 residues. Not a single patient had been given any form of treatment at any point before undergoing thyroid surgery. Original methodology: A distant-metastasis classifier for papillary thyroid cancer was built using CDR3 differences across clinicopathological groups. TCRdb redid the clone calls on the PCR reads using MiXCR. The V and J calls here are based on TCRdb, not the publication. The sample includes over 30,000 clones, 20% to 25% of them seen just once. The receptor was derived from a male donor with papillary thyroid cancer or a benign thyroid nodule (not recorded which). Some clones in this sample may be carry-over from other donors' samples. Sequencing was performed on tumor tissue. The genes are TRBV19 and TRBJ1-5; 8 bases are a match to TRBD1. The CDR3 bases are TGTGCCAGCTCCACAGGGGGGTATACGAGCAATCAGCCCCAGCATTTT. Amino acid sequence: CASSTGGYTSNQPQHF.